What follows are 5 T cell receptor beta chains derived from one specimen sequenced in a study of blood T cell repertoires in COVID-19. The protocol was immunoSEQ multiplex PCR, while the TCRdb copy is restricted to in-frame clones and leaves out a portion. The profile covers a few hundred thousand clones, with 82% appearing a single time and about 3.9% taken by the ten largest. Sequenced input: peripheral blood. These receptors came from a woman older than 75 with acute or convalescent COVID-19.

The V and J genes are TRBV12-3 or TRBV12-4 and TRBJ2-7; TRBD2 matches 8 bases. The CDR3 extends over 13 amino acids. V dropped 7 bases and J dropped 1; count of bases not matched to a gene: 3. The CDR3 bases are TGTGCCAGCACCCGGGGGGGGTCCTACGAGCAGTACTTC. It is translated as CASTRGGSYEQYF.

The chain links TRBV6-1 to TRBJ1-5; possible D gene TRBD1, 6 bases. Trimming stripped 3 bases from V and 11 bases from J, with 23 bases between. The CDR3 spans 16 residues. Germline V gene sequence: CDR1 MNHNS, CDR2 SASEGT. The CDR3 is CASSDALGQTLSAQHF. CDR3 nucleotide sequence: TGTGCCAGCAGTGATGCCCTAGGACAGACACTATCAGCCCAGCATTTT.

The CDR3 reads CASTPTSGAETQYF. The CDR3 DNA follows: TGTGCCAGCACCCCGACTAGCGGGGCGGAGACCCAGTACTTC. The J gene is TRBJ2-5, the V gene TRBV6-1, with TRBD2 matching over 11 bases. This CDR3 has 14 amino acids. With 7 bases clipped from V and 5 bases from J, the junction kept 6 bases outside the gene matches. Germline values: CDR1 MNHNS, CDR2 SASEGT.

This clone showed up just a few times. Here the CDR3 DNA reads TGTGCCAGCAGTAACGGACAGGGGAGGGCTTTCTTT. This codes for CASSNGQGRAFF. The rearrangement uses TRBV6-2 or TRBV6-3 and TRBJ1-1; 9 bases align to TRBD1. With V trimmed by 5 bases and J by 11 bases, 6 bases remained unmatched. There are 12 residues in the CDR3. The germline V gene has CDR1 MNHEY and CDR2 SVGEGT.

This clone was detected only once. The chain has TRBV6-2 or TRBV6-3 and TRBJ1-6, with D maybe TRBD1 (6 bases). CDR3 size: 15 residues. Germline CDR1 and CDR2: MNHEY and SVGEGT. Between the trimmed V and J ends, which lost 2 bases and 8 bases, there was a span of 13 bases. The DNA of the CDR3 is TGTGCCAGCAGTTACGGTCTGGGGGCTGATTCACCCCTCCACTTT. This encodes CASSYGLGADSPLHF.